This section outlines one T cell receptor (beta chain) sequence together with its context. This record comes from a study of Tregs in tolerant kidney transplant recipients. Germline CDR1 SQVTM, CDR2 ANQGSEA. Trimming cost V 6 bases and J 7 bases, with 16 bases left between them. This CDR3 region has 14 residues. Sequencing was performed with immunoSEQ multiplex PCR; in TCRdb, only in-frame clones are kept and a portion is missing. The data contain about 120,000 clones, 85% to 95% of them singletons. Thawed PBMCs were FACS-sorted into unstimulated CD4+CD25+CD127- regulatory T cells, CD4+CD25- non-regulatory cells, CD4 and CD8 cells.

Sequences were obtained from CD4+ T cells from blood. The chain joins TRBV29-1 to TRBJ1-6, with D perhaps TRBD1 (5 bases). The sequence derives from a human donor in good health. CDR3 amino acids: CSVRTGTRNSPLHF. CDR3 DNA: TGCAGCGTGCGGACTGGGACCAGAAATTCACCCCTCCACTTT.